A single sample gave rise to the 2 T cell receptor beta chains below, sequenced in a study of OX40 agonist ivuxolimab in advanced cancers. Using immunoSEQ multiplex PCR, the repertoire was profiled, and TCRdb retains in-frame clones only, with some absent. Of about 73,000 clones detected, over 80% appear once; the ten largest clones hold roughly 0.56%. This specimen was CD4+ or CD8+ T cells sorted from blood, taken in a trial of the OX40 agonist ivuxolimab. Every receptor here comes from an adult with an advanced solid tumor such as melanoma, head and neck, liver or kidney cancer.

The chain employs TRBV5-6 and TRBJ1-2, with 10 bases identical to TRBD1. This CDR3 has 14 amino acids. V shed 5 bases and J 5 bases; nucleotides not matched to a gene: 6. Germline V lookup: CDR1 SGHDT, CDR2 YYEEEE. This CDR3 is CASSPGQGLYGYTF. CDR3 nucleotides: TGTGCCAGCAGTCCGGGACAGGGGCTTTATGGCTACACCTTC. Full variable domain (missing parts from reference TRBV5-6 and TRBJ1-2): DAGVTQSPTHLIKTRGQQVTLRCSPKSGHDTVSWYQQALGQGPQFIFQYYEEEERQRGNFPDRFSGHQFPNYSSELNVNALLLGDSALYLCASSPGQGLYGYTFGSGTRLTVV.

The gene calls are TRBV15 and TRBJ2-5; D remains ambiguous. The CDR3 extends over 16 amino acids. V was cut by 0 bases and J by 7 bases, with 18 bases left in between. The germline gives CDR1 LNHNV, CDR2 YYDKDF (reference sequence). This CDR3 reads CATSRDSRMGRGTQYF. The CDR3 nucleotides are TGTGCCACCAGCAGAGATTCCAGGATGGGTCGAGGGACCCAGTACTTC.